This section outlines one TCR beta chain sequence together with its context. Germline V gene lookup returns CDR1 LNHDA and CDR2 SQIVND (reference sequence). V lost 5 bases, J lost 5 bases, and 16 bases lay in between. CDR3 length: 14 residues. The sample comes from a study of cytomegalovirus exposure and HLA in healthy donors. PCR used 60 Vbeta primers and 13 Jbeta primers. Repertoires were generated with immunoSEQ multiplex PCR, while TCRdb's copy carries only in-frame clones and drops some. Found here are roughly 100,000 clones, around 9.1% of them singletons; the top ten hold approximately 6%. The material sequenced was PBMCs. The chain combines TRBV19 with TRBJ2-7; TRBD1 is a possible D gene (6 bases). The TCR comes from a man aged 35 to 55 in good health and CMV-seropositive. Here the CDR3 DNA reads TGTGCCAGTAGTCCACGACAGGATTTCGACGAGCAGTACTTC. Translated: CASSPRQDFDEQYF.